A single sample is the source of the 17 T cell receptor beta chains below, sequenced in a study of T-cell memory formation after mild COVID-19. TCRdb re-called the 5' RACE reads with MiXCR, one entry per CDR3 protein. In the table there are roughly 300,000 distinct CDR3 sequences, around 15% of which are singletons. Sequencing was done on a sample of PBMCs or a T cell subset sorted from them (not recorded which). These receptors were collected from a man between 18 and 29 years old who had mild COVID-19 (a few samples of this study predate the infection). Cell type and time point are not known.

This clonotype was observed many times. CDR3 DNA sequence: TGTGCCAGCAGCCCGACGGGACCGCGGAACACTGAAGCTTTCTTT. Protein: CASSPTGPRNTEAFF. The chain combines TRBV5-5 with TRBJ1-1; possibly TRBD1 for D (5 bases). This CDR3 region has 15 residues. Trimming took 4 bases from V and 1 from J, leaving 14 bases between them. Germline loops: CDR1 SGHKS, CDR2 YYEKEE (reference sequence).

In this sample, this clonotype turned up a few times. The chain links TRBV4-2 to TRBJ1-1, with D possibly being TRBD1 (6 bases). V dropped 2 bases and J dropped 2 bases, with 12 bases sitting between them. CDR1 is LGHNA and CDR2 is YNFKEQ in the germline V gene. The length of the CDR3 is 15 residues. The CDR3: CASSQTFRGNTEAFF. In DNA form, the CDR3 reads TGTGCCAGCAGCCAAACCTTCAGGGGAAACACTGAAGCTTTCTTT.

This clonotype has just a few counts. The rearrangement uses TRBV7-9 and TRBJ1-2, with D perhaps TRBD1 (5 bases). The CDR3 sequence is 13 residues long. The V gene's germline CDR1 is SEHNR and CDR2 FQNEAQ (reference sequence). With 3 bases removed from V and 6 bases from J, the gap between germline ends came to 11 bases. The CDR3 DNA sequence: TGTGCCAGCAGCTTGCAGGGCCAGGATGGCTACACCTTC. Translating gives CASSLQGQDGYTF.

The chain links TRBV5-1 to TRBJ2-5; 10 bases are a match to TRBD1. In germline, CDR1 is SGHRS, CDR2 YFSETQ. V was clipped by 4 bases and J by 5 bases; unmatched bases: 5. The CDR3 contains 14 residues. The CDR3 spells CASSVGQGMETQYF. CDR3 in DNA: TGCGCCAGCAGCGTGGGACAGGGGATGGAGACCCAGTACTTC. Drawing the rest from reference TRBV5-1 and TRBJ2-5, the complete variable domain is KAGVTQTPRYLIKTRGQQVTLSCSPISGHRSVSWYQQTPGQGLQFLFEYFSETQRNKGNFPGRFSGRQFSNSRSEMNVSTLELGDSALYLCASSVGQGMETQYFGPGTRLLVL.

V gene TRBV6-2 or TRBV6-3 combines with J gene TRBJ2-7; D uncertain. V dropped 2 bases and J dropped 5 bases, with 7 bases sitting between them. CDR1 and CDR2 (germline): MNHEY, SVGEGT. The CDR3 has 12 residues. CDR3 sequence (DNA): TGTGCCAGCAGTTACCTCGGCGACGAGCAGTACTTC. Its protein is CASSYLGDEQYF.

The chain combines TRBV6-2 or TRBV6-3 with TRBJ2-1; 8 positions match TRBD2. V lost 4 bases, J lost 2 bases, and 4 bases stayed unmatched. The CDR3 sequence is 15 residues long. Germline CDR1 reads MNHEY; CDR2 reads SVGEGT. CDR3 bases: TGTGCCAGCAGTTCGGTGCGGGGGGCCTACAATGAGCAGTTCTTC. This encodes CASSSVRGAYNEQFF.

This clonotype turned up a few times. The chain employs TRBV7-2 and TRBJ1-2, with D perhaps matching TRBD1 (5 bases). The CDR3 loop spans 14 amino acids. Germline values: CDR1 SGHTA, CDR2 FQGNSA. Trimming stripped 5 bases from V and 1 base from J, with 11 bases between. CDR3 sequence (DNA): TGTGCCAGCAGCCGAGAAGGGGTTAACTATGGCTACACCTTC. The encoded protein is CASSREGVNYGYTF.

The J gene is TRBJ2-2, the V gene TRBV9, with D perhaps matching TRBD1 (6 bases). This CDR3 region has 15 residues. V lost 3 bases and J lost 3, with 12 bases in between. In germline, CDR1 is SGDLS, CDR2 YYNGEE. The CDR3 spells CASSELNRDTGELFF. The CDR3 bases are TGTGCCAGCAGCGAACTCAACAGGGACACCGGGGAGCTGTTTTTT.

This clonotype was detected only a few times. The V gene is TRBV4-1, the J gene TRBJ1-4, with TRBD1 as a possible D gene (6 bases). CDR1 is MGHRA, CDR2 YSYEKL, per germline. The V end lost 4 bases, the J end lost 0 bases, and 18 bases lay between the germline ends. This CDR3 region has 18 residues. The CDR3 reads CASSLGPGQPSTNEKLFF. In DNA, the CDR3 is TGCGCCAGCAGCCTCGGACCCGGACAGCCCTCAACTAATGAAAAACTGTTTTTT.

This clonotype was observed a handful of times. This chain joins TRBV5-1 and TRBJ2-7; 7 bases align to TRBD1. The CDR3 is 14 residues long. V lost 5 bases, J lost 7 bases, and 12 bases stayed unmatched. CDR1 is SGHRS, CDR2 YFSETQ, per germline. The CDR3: CASRVGQFSGEQYF. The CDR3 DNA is TGCGCCAGCAGAGTGGGACAGTTTTCGGGGGAGCAGTACTTC.

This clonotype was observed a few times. The CDR3 loop is CASSLNGGAYEQYF. CDR3 coding DNA: TGTGCCAGCAGTTTAAACGGGGGGGCCTACGAGCAGTACTTC. This chain joins TRBV12-3 or TRBV12-4 and TRBJ2-7; TRBD2 matches at 8 bases. The CDR3 is made up of 14 amino acids. V was clipped by 2 bases and J by 2 bases; unmatched bases: 2.

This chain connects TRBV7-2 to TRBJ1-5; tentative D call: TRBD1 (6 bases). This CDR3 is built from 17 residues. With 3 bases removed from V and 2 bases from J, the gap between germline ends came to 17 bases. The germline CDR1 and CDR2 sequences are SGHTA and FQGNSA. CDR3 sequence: CASSFPGHRLGNQPQHF. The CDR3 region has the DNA TGTGCCAGCAGCTTCCCGGGACATCGTTTGGGCAATCAGCCCCAGCATTTT.

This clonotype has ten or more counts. The CDR3 DNA sequence: TGCGCCAGCAGCTTGGGGCGGCGGGGGTTCCAAGAGACCCAGTACTTC. Translating gives CASSLGRRGFQETQYF. V is TRBV5-1 and J is TRBJ2-5; 7 nucleotides agree with TRBD2. The CDR3 has 16 amino acids. Trimming removed 0 bases from V and 1 base from J; junction bases left unmatched: 6. The V gene's germline CDR1 is SGHRS and CDR2 YFSETQ. The full variable domain, completed using reference TRBV5-1 and TRBJ2-5, is KAGVTQTPRYLIKTRGQQVTLSCSPISGHRSVSWYQQTPGQGLQFLFEYFSETQRNKGNFPGRFSGRQFSNSRSEMNVSTLELGDSALYLCASSLGRRGFQETQYFGPGTRLLVL.

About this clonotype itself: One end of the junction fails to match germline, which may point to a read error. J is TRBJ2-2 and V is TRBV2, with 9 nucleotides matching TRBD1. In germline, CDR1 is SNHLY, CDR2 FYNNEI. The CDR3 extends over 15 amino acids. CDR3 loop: CASTGDREITGELIF. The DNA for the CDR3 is TGTGCCAGCACCGGGGACAGGGAGATCACCGGGGAGCTGATTTTT.

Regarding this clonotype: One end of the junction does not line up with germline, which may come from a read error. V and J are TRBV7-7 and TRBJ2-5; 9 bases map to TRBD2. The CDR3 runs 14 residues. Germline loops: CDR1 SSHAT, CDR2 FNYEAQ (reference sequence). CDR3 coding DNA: TGTGCTAGCAGCCTCTTTAGCGGGGGCAAGACCCAGTACTTC. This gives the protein CASSLFSGGKTQYF.

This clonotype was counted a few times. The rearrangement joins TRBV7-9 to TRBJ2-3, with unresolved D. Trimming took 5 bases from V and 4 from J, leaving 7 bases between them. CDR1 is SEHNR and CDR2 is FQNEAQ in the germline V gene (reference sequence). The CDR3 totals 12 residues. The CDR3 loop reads CASSPSADTQYF. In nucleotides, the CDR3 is TGTGCCAGCAGCCCCTCAGCAGATACGCAGTATTTT.

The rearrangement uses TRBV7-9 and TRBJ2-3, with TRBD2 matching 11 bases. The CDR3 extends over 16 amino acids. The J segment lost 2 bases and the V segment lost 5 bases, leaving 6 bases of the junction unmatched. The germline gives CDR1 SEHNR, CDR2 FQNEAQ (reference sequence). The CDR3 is CASSHPTSGDTDTQYF. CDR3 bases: TGTGCCAGCAGCCACCCGACTAGCGGGGACACAGATACGCAGTATTTT.